This paragraph covers one TCR beta chain sequence. V shed 0 bases and J shed 0 bases, with 9 bases lying between them. This CDR3 region has 16 residues. Germline CDR1 and CDR2: SGHTS and YDEGEE. This sample was included in a study of T cells in Graves' hyperthyroidism and ophthalmopathy. Background on the study: Upon initial diagnosis and before any treatment, peripheral blood was collected.

Researchers amplified the TCR beta CDR3 regions from RNA transcripts. TCR CDR3 regions were first amplified by RT-PCR with HTBI primers. TCRdb re-derived calls from the multiplex PCR reads in MiXCR, one entry per CDR3 protein. Of roughly 720,000 distinct CDR3 sequences listed, around 16% are singletons. Sequencing used blood. The rearrangement joins TRBV5-8 to TRBJ1-4; D is ambiguous. This TCR derives from a man in his fifties with Graves' hyperthyroidism. The CDR3 loop is CASSLGTTPTNEKLFF. The CDR3 nucleotides are TGTGCCAGCAGCTTGGGTACAACTCCAACTAATGAAAAACTGTTTTTT.